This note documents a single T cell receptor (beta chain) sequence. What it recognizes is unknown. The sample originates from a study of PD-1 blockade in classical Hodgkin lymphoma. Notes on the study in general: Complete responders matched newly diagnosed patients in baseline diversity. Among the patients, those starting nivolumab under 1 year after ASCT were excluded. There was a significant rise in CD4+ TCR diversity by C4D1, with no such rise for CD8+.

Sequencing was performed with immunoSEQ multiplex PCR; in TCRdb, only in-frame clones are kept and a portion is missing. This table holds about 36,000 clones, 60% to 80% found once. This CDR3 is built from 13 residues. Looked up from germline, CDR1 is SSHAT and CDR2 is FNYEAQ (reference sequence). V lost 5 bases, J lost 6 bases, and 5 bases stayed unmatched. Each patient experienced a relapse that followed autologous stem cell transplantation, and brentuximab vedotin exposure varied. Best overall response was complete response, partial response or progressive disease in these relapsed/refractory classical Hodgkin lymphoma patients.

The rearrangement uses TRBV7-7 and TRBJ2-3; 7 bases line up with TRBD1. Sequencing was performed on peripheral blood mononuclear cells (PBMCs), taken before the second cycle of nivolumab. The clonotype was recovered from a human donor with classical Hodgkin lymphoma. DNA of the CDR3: TGTGCCAGCAGCAATACAGGGGCGGATACGCAGTATTTT. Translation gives CASSNTGADTQYF. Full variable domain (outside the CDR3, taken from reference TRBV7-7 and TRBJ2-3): GAGVSQSPRYKVTKRGQDVTLRCDPISSHATLYWYQQALGQGPEFLTYFNYEAQPDKSGLPSDRFSAERPEGSISTLTIQRTEQRDSAMYRCASSNTGADTQYFGPGTRLTVL.